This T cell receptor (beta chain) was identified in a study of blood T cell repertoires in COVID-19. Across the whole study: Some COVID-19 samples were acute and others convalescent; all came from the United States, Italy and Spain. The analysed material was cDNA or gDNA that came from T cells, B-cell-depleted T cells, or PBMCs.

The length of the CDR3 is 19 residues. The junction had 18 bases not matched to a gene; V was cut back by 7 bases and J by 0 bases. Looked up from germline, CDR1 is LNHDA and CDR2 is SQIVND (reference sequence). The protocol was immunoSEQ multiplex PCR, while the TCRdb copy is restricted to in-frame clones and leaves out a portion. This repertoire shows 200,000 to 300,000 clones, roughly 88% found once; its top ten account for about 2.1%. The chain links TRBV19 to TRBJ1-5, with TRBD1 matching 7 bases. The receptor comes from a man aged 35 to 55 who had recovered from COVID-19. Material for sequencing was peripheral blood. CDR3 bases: TGTGCCAGTAACCTATCCCCAACCGGGACAGCCTATAGCAATCAGCCCCAGCATTTT. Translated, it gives CASNLSPTGTAYSNQPQHF.